A selection of T cell receptor beta chains follows, all from one sample in a study of T cell repertoires in cytomegalovirus infection. TCRdb re-derived calls from the reads in MiXCR, one entry per CDR3 protein. The sample holds approximately 260,000 distinct CDR3 sequences, about 17% seen once. The sample was CD8+ T cells from PBMCs. These receptors were obtained from a human donor in good health (CMV status not recorded). Some clones in this sample may be carry-over from other donors' samples. CDR3s leave out the opening cysteine and the closing phenylalanine or tryptophan. Clone size is stated in some rows and not others, as once, few, many or a class when expanded.

>TRBJ1-1|few|TRBV29-1
SVETGTNTEAF
>TRBJ2-3|-|TRBV15
ATSRVPGPLSDTQY
>TRBJ1-2|-|TRBV5-6
ASSFLSLQGPDYGYT
>TRBJ2-5|-|TRBV25-1
ASSEWTRGGQETQY
>TRBJ2-1|-|TRBV20-1
SAFAERSSYNEQF
>TRBJ2-1|-|TRBV2
ASPVGNEQF
>TRBJ2-1|-|TRBV6-1
ASRGGKNEQF
>TRBJ2-3|many|TRBV7-9
ASSLALSTETFTDTQY
>TRBJ2-3|many|TRBV12-3/TRBV12-4
ATCVTGGIGDTQY
>TRBJ2-5|few|TRBV20-1
SATPRDEGGETQY
>TRBJ1-5|many|TRBV11-2
ASSSGVADQPQH
>TRBJ2-2|-|TRBV6-2/TRBV6-3
ASSYSLQGNGGELF
>TRBJ1-1|-|TRBV7-6
ASSISRRWGNTEAF
>TRBJ2-4|few|TRBV12-3/TRBV12-4
ASSRGGALRQNIQY
>TRBJ2-7|-|TRBV7-9
ASSFGEQARSYEQY
>TRBJ2-5|-|TRBV11-2
ASSFPRDGRQETQY
>TRBJ2-7|-|TRBV4-3
ASSQHLGGSAYEQY
>TRBJ2-7|-|TRBV29-1
SVEQQGLYEQY
>TRBJ2-7|-|TRBV4-1
ASSQGLGITYEQY
>TRBJ2-2|few|TRBV9
ASSVAYAPTGELF
>TRBJ1-4|few|TRBV14
ASSEGDTVPTNEKLF
>TRBJ2-6|few|TRBV28
ASREGGLISGANVLT
>TRBJ2-4|-|TRBV5-1
ASSFSYRLAGGPVAKNIQY
>TRBJ2-1|-|TRBV27
ASSLGGGPEQF
>TRBJ2-1|-|TRBV5-4
ASSPSGAEQF
>TRBJ2-1|-|TRBV20-1
SARDLDRGLGDEQF
>TRBJ2-1|many|TRBV28
ASRRQRGGPNEQF
>TRBJ2-7|few|TRBV2
ASGGSEQY
>TRBJ2-3|once|TRBV5-6
ASSFPSGGVLTDTQY
>TRBJ2-4|few|TRBV2
ASSDQGLAKNIQY
>TRBJ2-1|few|TRBV6-5
ASSPTGPNEQF
>TRBJ2-1|-|TRBV12-3/TRBV12-4
ASSPLSSYNEQF
>TRBJ2-7|many|TRBV23-1
ASSQISSLTDREYEQY
>TRBJ2-7|-|TRBV28
ASSLGFGQGSYEQY
>TRBJ2-3|few|TRBV27
ASSGRPELAGPADTQY
>TRBJ2-3|few|TRBV7-8
ASSLDSPTDTQY
>TRBJ2-1|-|TRBV3-1
ASSQGDRVPYNEQF
>TRBJ1-1|many|TRBV12-3/TRBV12-4
ASSFVREDTEAF
>TRBJ1-4|many|TRBV7-6
ASSSRPGQGATNEKLF
>TRBJ2-7|-|TRBV7-9
ASSLGSGTGGFYEQY
>TRBJ1-5|many|TRBV20-1
SARDIDGYSNQPQH
>TRBJ1-1|many|TRBV7-9
ASSLGLDPNTEAF